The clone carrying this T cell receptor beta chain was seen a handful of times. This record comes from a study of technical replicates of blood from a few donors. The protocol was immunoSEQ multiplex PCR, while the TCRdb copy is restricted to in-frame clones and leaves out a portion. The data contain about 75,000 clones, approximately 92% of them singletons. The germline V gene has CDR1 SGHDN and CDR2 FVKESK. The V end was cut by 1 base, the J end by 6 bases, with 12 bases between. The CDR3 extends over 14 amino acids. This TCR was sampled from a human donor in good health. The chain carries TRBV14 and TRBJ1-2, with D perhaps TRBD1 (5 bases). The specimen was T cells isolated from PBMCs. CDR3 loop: CASSQGLGGNGYTF. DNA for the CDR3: TGTGCCAGCAGCCAAGGTCTTGGGGGGAATGGCTACACCTTC.